The 19 T cell receptor beta chains presented below share a single source sample, sequenced in a study of blood T cell repertoires in COVID-19. Assay used: immunoSEQ multiplex PCR; TCRdb lists only in-frame clones, some missing. Here the sample spans 300,000 to 400,000 clones, over 70% being singletons. Sequencing input: PBMCs or T cells enriched from blood (not recorded which). The source is a man younger than 45 who had recovered from COVID-19.

The chain is built from TRBV24-1 and TRBJ2-2; D might be TRBD1 (6 bases). Germline CDR1 is KGHDR and CDR2 is SFDVKD. Deletions cut 7 bases from V and 5 bases from J, with 13 bases between. The CDR3 covers 14 residues. The CDR3 protein is CATSGRDTTGELFF. CDR3 nucleotide sequence: TGTGCCACCAGCGGCCGGGACACGACCGGGGAGCTGTTTTTT.

V usage is TRBV28 and J usage is TRBJ2-1; a weak D match, TRBD2 (7 bases). Germline CDR1 reads MDHEN; CDR2 reads SYDVKM. The CDR3 extends over 20 amino acids. Trimming pared 7 bases from V and 4 bases from J, leaving 32 bases between. CDR3 amino acids: CASKLTWMGGARSPYNEQFF. CDR3 coding DNA: TGTGCCAGCAAATTAACCTGGATGGGGGGGGCGCGGTCCCCTTACAATGAGCAGTTCTTC.

This chain uses TRBV7-3 with TRBJ2-1; tentative D call: TRBD1 (6 bases). The ends were cut back, 4 bases at V and 6 bases at J, with 16 bases in the middle. The CDR3 is 15 residues long. Germline V CDR1 and CDR2: SGHTA, FQGTGA. This chain's CDR3 is CASSYQQGSRNEQFF. For the CDR3, the DNA is TGTGCCAGCAGCTACCAACAGGGCTCGCGCAATGAGCAGTTCTTC.

This chain joins TRBV10-1 and TRBJ1-2, with a tentative D call TRBD1 (5 bases). The CDR3 has 14 amino acids. The ends were cut back, 8 bases at V and 3 bases at J, with 16 bases in the middle. Germline V gene sequence: CDR1 WNHNN, CDR2 SYGVQD (reference sequence). The CDR3 protein is CASGNGHRDYGYTF. The CDR3 DNA is TGCGCCAGCGGGAATGGACATAGGGACTATGGCTACACCTTC.

The chain links TRBV5-4 to TRBJ2-3, with TRBD2 matching over 8 bases. The CDR3 is 18 residues long. Trimming at V came to 3 bases and at J to 1 base, leaving 13 bases not matched to a gene. Germline V gene sequence: CDR1 SGHNT, CDR2 YYREEE (reference sequence). The CDR3 loop reads CASSSPLEGRGGTDTQYF. CDR3 DNA sequence: TGTGCCAGCAGCTCGCCGCTTGAGGGGCGGGGGGGCACAGATACGCAGTATTTT.

The genes are TRBV20-1 and TRBJ1-3; TRBD1 aligns across 9 bases. The CDR3 is 14 residues long. CDR1 is DFQATT, CDR2 SNEGSKA, per germline (reference sequence). The V gene end was trimmed by 3 bases and the J gene end by 8 bases; junction bases not matched to a gene: 8. For the CDR3, the DNA is TGCAGTGCTAGTAGGACAGGGGCTGCCGACACCATATATTTT. The encoded protein is CSASRTGAADTIYF.

This clone was counted only a few times. The same CDR3 can be traced to other DNA sequences in this sample. The chain uses TRBV18 and TRBJ1-1; 8 nucleotides line up with TRBD1. The germline V gene has CDR1 KGHSH and CDR2 LQKENI. V dropped 3 bases and J dropped 5; count of bases not matched to a gene: 2. This CDR3 comprises 13 residues. Written as DNA, the CDR3 is TGTGCCAGCTCACCGGACAGGGCGACTGAAGCTTTCTTT. Residues: CASSPDRATEAFF. Filled out from reference TRBV18 and TRBJ1-1, the complete variable domain reads NAGVMQNPRHLVRRRGQEARLRCSPMKGHSHVYWYRQLPEEGLKFMVYLQKENIIDESGMPKERFSAEFPKEGPSILRIQQVVRGDSAAYFCASSPDRATEAFFGQGTRLTVV.

On this clone: The identical CDR3 is also encoded by other nucleotide sequences in the sample. The chain couples TRBV19 to TRBJ1-5, with a weak D call TRBD1 (5 bases). CDR1 and CDR2 from the germline V gene are LNHDA and SQIVND (reference sequence). This CDR3 comprises 13 residues. Trimming took 1 base from V and 4 from J, leaving 5 bases between them. The CDR3 coding sequence is TGTGCCAGTAGTATAGGACAGAATCAGCCCCAGCATTTT. The encoded protein is CASSIGQNQPQHF.

The J gene is TRBJ2-7, the V gene TRBV10-2, with D perhaps TRBD2 (7 bases). The V gene lost 5 bases and the J gene lost 6 bases, with 17 bases spanning the gap. The V gene's germline CDR1 is WSHSY and CDR2 SAAADI. CDR3 length equals 14 residues. The CDR3 region is CASSLGGRRGEQYF. CDR3 DNA sequence: TGCGCCAGCAGTCTGGGGGGGCGCCGAGGCGAGCAGTACTTC.

CDR3 nucleotide sequence: TGCAGTGCTAGCGGTATTACGCAGTATTTT. This sequence encodes CSASGITQYF. The chain couples TRBV20-1 to TRBJ2-3; D is undetermined. Trimming stripped 3 bases from V and 8 bases from J, with 6 bases between. The CDR3 is 10 amino acids. Per the germline V gene, CDR1 is DFQATT and CDR2 is SNEGSKA (reference sequence).

V is TRBV5-5 and J is TRBJ2-7; D is perhaps TRBD1 (6 bases). Germline assignment: CDR1 SGHKS and CDR2 YYEKEE (reference sequence). This CDR3 has 14 amino acids. V was clipped by 4 bases and J by 5 bases, with 16 bases between them. The CDR3 region has the DNA TGTGCCAGCAGCCGGAACAGGGAGAGGAACGAGCAGTACTTC. It codes for CASSRNRERNEQYF.

In its sample, this clone was seen once. The chain is built from TRBV6-5 and TRBJ1-3; D is unclear. Trimming stripped 6 bases from V and 0 bases from J, with 9 bases between. Germline-derived CDR1 and CDR2 are MNHEY and SVGAGI. This CDR3 has 14 residues. The CDR3 DNA reads as TGTGCCAGCAGCTCGACAAGCTCTGGAAACACCATATATTTT. Protein: CASSSTSSGNTIYF.

The chain employs TRBV5-4 and TRBJ2-2, with D perhaps TRBD2 (5 bases). The V end was cut by 4 bases, the J end by 0 bases, with 13 bases between. The CDR3 totals 16 residues. Germline assignment: CDR1 SGHNT and CDR2 YYREEE (reference sequence). The CDR3 loop is CASSLRAGPNTGELFF. The CDR3 bases are TGTGCCAGCAGCCTGAGGGCCGGCCCGAACACCGGGGAGCTGTTTTTT. The full variable domain, in which reference TRBV5-4 and TRBJ2-2 provide the parts outside the CDR3, is ETGVTQSPTHLIKTRGQQVTLRCSSQSGHNTVSWYQQALGQGPQFIFQYYREEENGRGNFPPRFSGLQFPNYSSELNVNALELDDSALYLCASSLRAGPNTGELFFGEGSRLTVL.

This clone has just one count. The chain has TRBV5-4 and TRBJ2-5; a possible D gene is TRBD1 (6 bases). CDR1 is SGHNT and CDR2 is YYREEE in the germline V gene (reference sequence). Trimming removed 0 bases at V and 2 bases at J, with 8 bases between. CDR3 length: 14 amino acids. The CDR3 region has the DNA TGTGCCAGCAGCTTGGCCAGGGGACAAGAGACCCAGTACTTC. This gives the protein CASSLARGQETQYF.

The CDR3 DNA reads TGTGCCAGCAGTCCTGACCGGGGGGGGAGCGCGGTTGCTACGCAGTATTTT. Translating gives CASSPDRGGSAVATQYF. The chain is built from TRBV28 and TRBJ2-3; 8 positions agree with TRBD2. This CDR3 has 17 amino acids. CDR1 is MDHEN, CDR2 SYDVKM, per germline. The J segment lost 8 bases and the V segment lost 5 bases, leaving 18 bases of the junction unmatched.

V gene TRBV2 combines with J gene TRBJ1-1, with 9 bases fitting TRBD1. Looked up from germline, CDR1 is SNHLY and CDR2 is FYNNEI. The length of the CDR3 is 15 residues. J was trimmed by 4 bases and V by 6 bases; bases with no gene match: 9. As DNA, the CDR3 is TGTGCCAGCAGCTTGGACAGGGGTTCGGGCACTGAAGCTTTCTTT. Its translation is CASSLDRGSGTEAFF. Variable domain in full (rest from reference TRBV2 and TRBJ1-1): EPEVTQTPSHQVTQMGQEVILRCVPISNHLYFYWYRQILGQKVEFLVSFYNNEISEKSEIFDDQFSVERPDGSNFTLKIRSTKLEDSAMYFCASSLDRGSGTEAFFGQGTRLTVV.

This rearrangement joins TRBV9 to TRBJ2-3; 9 bases align to TRBD2. The CDR3 spans 19 residues. After removal of 0 bases from V and 1 base from J, the junction contained 12 bases not matched to a gene. Germline assignment: CDR1 SGDLS and CDR2 YYNGEE. The CDR3 protein is CASSVDTLNQRGGTDTQYF. The CDR3, as DNA: TGTGCCAGCAGCGTAGATACACTAAATCAGCGGGGGGGCACAGATACGCAGTATTTT.

The rearrangement uses TRBV6-5 and TRBJ1-1; 12 nucleotides align to TRBD1. Germline lookup yields CDR1 MNHEY and CDR2 SVGAGI. Trimming removed 6 bases from V and 4 bases from J; junction bases left unmatched: 6. The CDR3 contains 15 residues. The CDR3 DNA follows: TGTGCCAGCAGCGGGACAGGGGGCCGTGGCACTGAAGCTTTCTTT. Translated, it gives CASSGTGGRGTEAFF.

The CDR3 reads CASSVDRYNEQFF. The CDR3 DNA is TGCGCCAGCAGCGTCGACAGGTACAATGAGCAGTTCTTC. The V gene is TRBV5-1, the J gene TRBJ2-1, with D possibly being TRBD1 (6 bases). The V and J ends lost 4 bases and 4 bases respectively, with 9 bases between them. CDR3 length: 13 amino acids. Germline-derived CDR1 and CDR2 are SGHRS and YFSETQ.